Below, 31 T cell receptor beta chains from the same sample are listed, as sequenced in a study of blood T cell repertoires in COVID-19. Sequencing used immunoSEQ multiplex PCR; TCRdb keeps in-frame clones, though not all of them. The table has 150,000 to 190,000 clones, approximately 90% seen once. The sample was peripheral blood. The receptors derive from a woman aged 35 to 49 with acute or convalescent COVID-19.

This chain links TRBV28 with TRBJ2-1; TRBD1 aligns across 7 bases. The germline V gene encodes CDR1 MDHEN and CDR2 SYDVKM. CDR3 length: 13 residues. V was pared by 1 base and J by 6 bases, with 0 bases of the junction left unmatched. The CDR3 DNA follows: TGTGCCAGCAGTTTATCAGGGGGCAATGAGCAGTTCTTC. This sequence encodes CASSLSGGNEQFF. Filled out from reference TRBV28 and TRBJ2-1, the complete variable domain reads DVKVTQSSRYLVKRTGEKVFLECVQDMDHENMFWYRQDPGLGLRLIYFSYDVKMKEKGDIPEGYSVSREKKERFSLILESASTNQTSMYLCASSLSGGNEQFFGPGTRLTVL.

The chain is built from TRBV11-2 and TRBJ2-2; possible D gene TRBD1, 6 bases. The length of the CDR3 is 16 residues. The V and J ends lost 4 bases and 1 base respectively, with 13 bases between them. Germline V lookup: CDR1 SGHAT, CDR2 FQNNGV. The chain's CDR3 is CASSSWGQKNTGELFF. The CDR3, as DNA: TGTGCCAGCAGCTCCTGGGGGCAGAAGAACACCGGGGAGCTGTTTTTT. The full variable domain, with the rest looked up from reference TRBV11-2 and TRBJ2-2, is EAGVAQSPRYKIIEKRQSVAFWCNPISGHATLYWYQQILGQGPKLLIQFQNNGVVDDSQLPKDRFSAERLKGVDSTLKIQPAKLEDSAVYLCASSSWGQKNTGELFFGEGSRLTVL.

The CDR3 nucleotides are TGTGCCAGCAGTTTCTCAGGGCTCTATGGCTACACCTTC. Translated: CASSFSGLYGYTF. The chain recombines TRBV27 with TRBJ1-2, with D tentatively TRBD1 (5 bases). This CDR3 contains 13 residues. Germline lookup yields CDR1 MNHEY and CDR2 SMNVEV (reference sequence). V dropped 3 bases and J dropped 4 bases, with 9 bases sitting between them.

The gene calls are TRBV5-6 and TRBJ1-4, with a possible D match to TRBD1 (5 bases). The CDR3 runs to 16 residues. With 2 bases removed from V and 0 bases from J, the gap between germline ends came to 11 bases. The V gene's germline CDR1 is SGHDT and CDR2 YYEEEE. The CDR3 reads CASSFGHSATNEKLFF. In DNA, the CDR3 is TGTGCCAGCAGCTTTGGACACTCTGCAACTAATGAAAAACTGTTTTTT.

V gene TRBV5-3 combines with J gene TRBJ1-1; tentative D call: TRBD1 (5 bases). TRBV5-3 is known as an ORF, though its function is uncertain. The germline V and J ends were trimmed by 4 bases and 1 base, with 14 bases remaining between them. This CDR3 is built from 15 residues. The CDR3 spells CARSLGGWWNTEAFF. In DNA, the CDR3 is TGTGCCAGAAGCCTTGGGGGGTGGTGGAACACTGAAGCTTTCTTT.

This clone was seen once. The chain recombines TRBV12-5 with TRBJ2-3; no reliable D call. Trimming took 2 bases from V and 6 from J, leaving 6 bases between them. The CDR3 runs to 12 residues. Germline V gives CDR1 LGHNT, CDR2 FRNRAP. The CDR3 is CASGLTFDTQYF. The CDR3 nucleotides read TGTGCTAGTGGTTTGACTTTTGATACGCAGTATTTT. Combining the CDR3 with reference TRBV12-5 and TRBJ2-3 gives the whole variable domain DARVTQTPRHKVTEMGQEVTMRCQPILGHNTVFWYRQTMMQGLELLAYFRNRAPLDDSGMPKDRFSAEMPDATLATLKIQPSEPRDSAVYFCASGLTFDTQYFGPGTRLTVL.

The rearrangement links TRBV5-6 to TRBJ2-7; the D gene is possibly TRBD1 (6 bases). V gave up 4 bases and J gave up 1 base, with 15 bases separating them. Germline lookup yields CDR1 SGHDT and CDR2 YYEEEE. There are 15 residues in the CDR3. The CDR3 DNA follows: TGTGCCAGCAGCATTGGTGGGACACTATCCTACGAGCAGTACTTC. Translating it yields CASSIGGTLSYEQYF.

The CDR3 DNA reads TGTGCCAGCAGCTTGGTGTCCAGGGCTGGCATTCAGTACTTC. As protein: CASSLVSRAGIQYF. The chain is built from TRBV5-6 and TRBJ2-4; D may be TRBD1 (5 bases). The V and J ends lost 0 bases and 9 bases respectively, with 13 bases between them. The CDR3 spans 14 residues. Germline lookup yields CDR1 SGHDT and CDR2 YYEEEE.

This clone was recorded a few times. The rearrangement uses TRBV18 and TRBJ1-5; D remains ambiguous. Trimming took 3 bases from V and 0 from J, leaving 6 bases between them. The CDR3 runs 14 residues. The germline CDR1 and CDR2 sequences are KGHSH and LQKENI. The CDR3: CASSPEHSNQPQHF. As DNA, the CDR3 is TGTGCCAGCTCACCCGAGCATAGCAATCAGCCCCAGCATTTT. The variable domain in full, completed from reference TRBV18 and TRBJ1-5, reads NAGVMQNPRHLVRRRGQEARLRCSPMKGHSHVYWYRQLPEEGLKFMVYLQKENIIDESGMPKERFSAEFPKEGPSILRIQQVVRGDSAAYFCASSPEHSNQPQHFGDGTRLSIL.

This clone came up once. The chain carries TRBV3-1 (or the pseudogene TRBV3-2) and TRBJ2-7, with D possibly being TRBD2 (6 bases). In germline, CDR1 is LGHDT, CDR2 YNNKEL (reference sequence). The V and J ends lost 0 bases and 2 bases respectively, with 11 bases between them. CDR3 length equals 15 residues. CDR3 amino acids: CASSQDVDYTYEQYF. The CDR3 bases are TGTGCCAGCAGCCAAGATGTGGACTACACCTACGAGCAGTACTTC.

The V and J genes are TRBV6-2 or TRBV6-3 and TRBJ1-3; D is perhaps TRBD1 (6 bases). The CDR3 spans 15 residues. CDR1 and CDR2 from the germline V gene are MNHEY and SVGEGT. V was cut by 2 bases and J by 0 bases, with 8 bases left in between. For the CDR3, the DNA is TGTGCCAGCAGTTACACAGGGTCCTCTGGAAACACCATATATTTT. It specifies CASSYTGSSGNTIYF.

The chain uses TRBV3-1 (or the pseudogene TRBV3-2) and TRBJ2-1; D perhaps matches TRBD1 (5 bases). The CDR3 loop spans 15 amino acids. Per germline, CDR1 LGHDT and CDR2 YNNKEL (reference sequence). V lost 3 bases and J lost 7, with 16 bases in between. This chain's CDR3 is CASSQARVLDNEQFF. CDR3 nucleotide sequence: TGTGCCAGCAGCCAGGCCAGGGTATTAGATAATGAGCAGTTCTTC.

This clone was seen just once. The chain combines TRBV5-5 with TRBJ2-1, with TRBD1 matching over 7 bases. From germline, CDR1 is SGHKS and CDR2 YYEKEE (reference sequence). The trim removed 0 bases at V and 7 bases at J, leaving 7 bases unmatched. There are 15 residues in the CDR3. The CDR3 DNA is TGTGCCAGCAGCTTGGACCTGGCCAGGGGGAATGAGCAGTTCTTC. Translating it yields CASSLDLARGNEQFF.

This clone was observed a single time. The chain couples TRBV29-1 to TRBJ2-1; 7 nucleotides agree with TRBD1. Germline CDR1 SQVTM, CDR2 ANQGSEA. The CDR3 runs 18 residues. Trimming cost V 4 bases and J 0 bases; bases outside gene matches: 15. CDR3 loop: CSVGLMGQHATSYNEQFF. In DNA, the CDR3 is TGCAGCGTTGGGCTTATGGGACAGCATGCGACCTCCTACAATGAGCAGTTCTTC.

The chain couples TRBV6-5 to TRBJ1-1; tentatively, D is TRBD1 (6 bases). V was trimmed by 6 bases and J by 8 bases, leaving 19 bases between them. The length of the CDR3 is 14 residues. Germline V gene sequence: CDR1 MNHEY, CDR2 SVGAGI. The CDR3 nucleotides are TGTGCCAGCAGAAGGGACACGGGCACTGCGGAAGCTTTCTTT. Amino acids: CASRRDTGTAEAFF.

This rearrangement joins TRBV28 to TRBJ1-2; 9 bases agree with TRBD1. Germline lookup yields CDR1 MDHEN and CDR2 SYDVKM. The CDR3 is made up of 14 amino acids. J was trimmed by 10 bases and V by 3 bases; bases with no gene match: 9. The DNA for the CDR3 is TGTGCCAGCAGTTTGCCAGGACAGGGGATGACCTACACCTTC. Translating it yields CASSLPGQGMTYTF.

CDR3 residues: CASSLGASEQFF. The CDR3 DNA is TGTGCCAGCAGCTTGGGGGCGAGTGAGCAGTTCTTC. The rearrangement links TRBV5-6 to TRBJ2-1; D unresolved. Trimming pared 0 bases from V and 9 bases from J, leaving 7 bases between. The CDR3 sequence is 12 residues long. Per germline, CDR1 SGHDT and CDR2 YYEEEE.

The J gene is TRBJ2-7, the V gene TRBV6-5, with 14 bases lining up with TRBD2. Germline CDR1 is MNHEY and CDR2 is SVGAGI. The CDR3 runs to 15 residues. J gave up 4 bases and V 6 bases, and 5 bases lay outside the gene matches. CDR3 sequence: CASRTGTSGSYEQYF. The CDR3 bases are TGTGCCAGCAGAACCGGGACTAGCGGGAGTTACGAGCAGTACTTC.

Written as DNA, the CDR3 is TGTGCCAGCAGCTTGAGGACAGGGCCAAACACCATATATTTT. Translated, it gives CASSLRTGPNTIYF. This chain connects TRBV7-2 to TRBJ1-3, with 8 bases matching TRBD1. The ends lost 3 bases at V and 6 bases at J; junction bases unmatched: 4. In germline, CDR1 is SGHTA, CDR2 FQGNSA. The CDR3 contains 14 residues.

CDR3 DNA sequence: TGTGCCAGCACGTACTCAGAGATCACTAGCACAGATACGCAGTATTTT. As protein: CASTYSEITSTDTQYF. The chain couples TRBV6-5 to TRBJ2-3; D not certain. The germline V and J ends were trimmed by 7 bases and 0 bases, with 17 bases remaining between them. The CDR3 runs 16 residues. Germline CDR1 and CDR2: MNHEY and SVGAGI.

The CDR3: CASSLGTSGKPSTDTQYF. CDR3 sequence (DNA): TGTGCCAGCAGCCTCGGGACTAGCGGAAAACCTAGCACAGATACGCAGTATTTT. The V gene is TRBV7-3, the J gene TRBJ2-3; 11 nucleotides match TRBD2. The CDR3 loop spans 18 amino acids. Germline CDR1 and CDR2: SGHTA and FQGTGA. After removal of 5 bases from V and 0 bases from J, the junction contained 10 bases not matched to a gene.

The gene calls are TRBV5-1 and TRBJ2-2, with D possibly matching TRBD2 (6 bases). The germline gives CDR1 SGHRS, CDR2 YFSETQ. The CDR3 is 14 amino acids. Trimming stripped 0 bases from V and 6 bases from J, with 9 bases between. The CDR3, as DNA: TGCGCCAGCAGCTTGGCGGGAGAAGCCGGGGAGCTGTTTTTT. The encoded protein is CASSLAGEAGELFF.

This chain links TRBV28 with TRBJ2-1; tentative D call: TRBD2 (5 bases). Germline CDR1 and CDR2: MDHEN and SYDVKM. The CDR3 sequence is 14 residues long. V lost 6 bases and J 1 base, leaving 10 bases between the germline ends. CDR3 residues: CASREVGSYNEQFF. CDR3 nucleotide sequence: TGTGCCAGCAGGGAGGTCGGGTCCTACAATGAGCAGTTCTTC.

The rearrangement joins TRBV28 to TRBJ1-2; 9 bases map to TRBD1. After removal of 6 bases from V and 1 base from J, the junction contained 6 bases not matched to a gene. CDR1 is MDHEN, CDR2 SYDVKM, per germline. This CDR3 region has 15 residues. The CDR3 spells CASSPDRGYNYGYTF. The CDR3 nucleotides read TGTGCCAGCAGCCCCGACAGGGGGTATAACTATGGCTACACCTTC.

CDR3 sequence: CASSVRQVPEKLFF. CDR3 DNA: TGTGCCAGCAGTGTAAGGCAGGTCCCTGAAAAACTGTTTTTT. The rearrangement uses TRBV2 and TRBJ1-4; D is unclear. This CDR3 contains 14 residues. The ends were cut back, 4 bases at V and 7 bases at J, with 13 bases in the middle. Germline CDR1 reads SNHLY; CDR2 reads FYNNEI.

This sequence joins TRBV15 and TRBJ1-6; TRBD1 agrees at 10 bases. V lost 4 bases, J lost 7 bases, and 4 bases stayed unmatched. There are 15 residues in the CDR3. Germline loops: CDR1 LNHNV, CDR2 YYDKDF (reference sequence). The CDR3 loop is CATSTDRGQNSPLHF. The CDR3 nucleotides are TGTGCCACCAGCACTGACAGGGGGCAAAATTCACCCCTCCACTTT.

The J gene is TRBJ2-1, the V gene TRBV9; TRBD2 aligns across 16 bases. From germline, CDR1 is SGDLS and CDR2 YYNGEE. V gave up 0 bases and J gave up 0 bases; unmatched junction bases: 3. This CDR3 spans 19 amino acids. This chain's CDR3 is CASSVVGLAGGSSYNEQFF. CDR3 sequence (DNA): TGTGCCAGCAGCGTAGTGGGACTAGCGGGGGGGAGCTCCTACAATGAGCAGTTCTTC.

The CDR3 sequence: CASSPRPGGANTEAFF. CDR3 bases: TGCGCCAGCAGCCCCCGACCCGGCGGGGCCAACACTGAAGCTTTCTTT. V usage is TRBV5-1 and J usage is TRBJ1-1, with D possibly matching TRBD1 (5 bases). Trimming pared 4 bases from V and 2 bases from J, leaving 18 bases between. The length of the CDR3 is 16 residues. Germline CDR1 SGHRS, CDR2 YFSETQ. Full variable domain (rest looked up from reference TRBV5-1 and TRBJ1-1): KAGVTQTPRYLIKTRGQQVTLSCSPISGHRSVSWYQQTPGQGLQFLFEYFSETQRNKGNFPGRFSGRQFSNSRSEMNVSTLELGDSALYLCASSPRPGGANTEAFFGQGTRLTVV.

This clone was observed a single time. The J gene is TRBJ1-1, the V gene TRBV9; the D gene is possibly TRBD1 (6 bases). Germline assignment: CDR1 SGDLS and CDR2 YYNGEE. The CDR3 spans 13 residues. The V gene lost 4 bases and the J gene lost 5 bases, with 12 bases spanning the gap. The CDR3 reads CASSPGTPTEAFF. The CDR3 coding sequence is TGTGCCAGCAGCCCGGGGACACCGACTGAAGCTTTCTTT.

The chain couples TRBV6-1 to TRBJ2-7; TRBD1 matches 8 bases. Germline V lookup: CDR1 MNHNS, CDR2 SASEGT. This CDR3 region has 15 residues. Germline trimming cut 3 bases from V and 3 bases from J; bases unmatched to any gene: 7. The CDR3 protein is CASSEWTGSFYEQYF. For the CDR3, the DNA is TGTGCCAGCAGTGAGTGGACAGGGTCCTTCTACGAGCAGTACTTC.

The chain carries TRBV2 and TRBJ2-1; 7 positions match TRBD1. The CDR3 consists of 13 residues. Germline V lookup: CDR1 SNHLY, CDR2 FYNNEI. V shed 7 bases and J 4 bases; nucleotides not matched to a gene: 4. CDR3 DNA sequence: TGTGCCAGCACCCCGGACAGGTACAATGAGCAGTTCTTC. This encodes CASTPDRYNEQFF.